This T cell receptor beta chain appears in the sequencing data of a study of blood T cell repertoires in COVID-19. Whole-study context: Specimens from acute and convalescent COVID-19 originated in the United States, Italy and Spain. PBMCs, B-cell-depleted T cells, or T cells provided the cDNA or gDNA that made up the material.

Patients of the Seattle cohort, enrolled during active infection, were followed longitudinally. The repertoire was sequenced with immunoSEQ multiplex PCR; TCRdb's copy has only in-frame clones and lacks some. Of approximately 300,000 clones in the sample, roughly 90% were seen once. This CDR3 contains 18 residues. CDR1 and CDR2 (germline): MDHEN, SYDVKM. V shed 3 bases, J shed 4 bases, and the junction held 12 bases outside the gene matches. The source material was peripheral blood. The clonotype comes from a woman between 40 and 50 years old with COVID-19, enrolled during active disease. This chain uses TRBV28 with TRBJ1-3; 10 bases are shared with TRBD1. CDR3 sequence (DNA): TGTGCCAGCAGTTTCCTGTTCCGGGACAGGGGTTTAGGAAACACCATATATTTT. This codes for CASSFLFRDRGLGNTIYF.